This TCR beta chain was recorded in a study of CD8 T cells in Susac syndrome. This CDR3 has 14 residues. J gave up 5 bases and V 5 bases, and 7 bases lay outside the gene matches. Germline loops: CDR1 SGHTA, CDR2 FQGTGA. It was with random hexamers that 0.5 to 1 ug RNA was reverse transcribed. Amplification of TCR beta CDR3 used immunoSEQ multiplex PCR across 54 Vbeta and 13 Jbeta. TCRdb re-called the immunoSEQ multiplex PCR reads through MiXCR, storing one row per CDR3 protein. The repertoire holds more than 55,000 distinct CDR3 sequences, with approximately 95% as singletons. The T cells that were sequenced for TCR beta were CD8+ and CD4+ cells from blood.

The clonotype originates from a human donor in good health. Source material: CD8+ T cells from PBMCs. The chain has TRBV7-3 and TRBJ2-7; 9 positions agree with TRBD1. The CDR3 coding sequence is TGTGCCAGCAGCGAACCGGGACAGGGAAACGAGCAGTACGTC. Its protein product is CASSEPGQGNEQYV.